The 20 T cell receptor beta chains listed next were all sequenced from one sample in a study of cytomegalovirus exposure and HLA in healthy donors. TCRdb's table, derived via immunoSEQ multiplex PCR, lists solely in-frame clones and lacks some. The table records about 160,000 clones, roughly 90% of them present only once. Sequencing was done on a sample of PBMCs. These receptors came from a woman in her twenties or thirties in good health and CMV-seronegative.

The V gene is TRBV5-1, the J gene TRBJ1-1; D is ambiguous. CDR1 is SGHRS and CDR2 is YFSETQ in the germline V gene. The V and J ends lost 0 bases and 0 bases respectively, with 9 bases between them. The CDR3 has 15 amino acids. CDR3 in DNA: TGCGCCAGCAGCTTGGGCACCCTAATGAACACTGAAGCTTTCTTT. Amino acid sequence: CASSLGTLMNTEAFF.

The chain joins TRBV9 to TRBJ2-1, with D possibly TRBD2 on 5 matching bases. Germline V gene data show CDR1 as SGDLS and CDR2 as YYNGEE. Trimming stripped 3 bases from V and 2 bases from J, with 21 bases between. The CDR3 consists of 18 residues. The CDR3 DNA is TGTGCCAGCAGCGCCCCCAGACGTGGGAGTCAGGCCTACAATGAGCAGTTCTTC. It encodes CASSAPRRGSQAYNEQFF.

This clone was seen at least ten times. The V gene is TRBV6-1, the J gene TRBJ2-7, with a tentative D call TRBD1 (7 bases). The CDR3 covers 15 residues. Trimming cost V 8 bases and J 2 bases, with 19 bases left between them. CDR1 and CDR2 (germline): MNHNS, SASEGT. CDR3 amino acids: CASSNYAGQPYEQYF. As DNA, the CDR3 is TGTGCCAGCTCTAATTATGCGGGACAGCCCTACGAGCAGTACTTC.

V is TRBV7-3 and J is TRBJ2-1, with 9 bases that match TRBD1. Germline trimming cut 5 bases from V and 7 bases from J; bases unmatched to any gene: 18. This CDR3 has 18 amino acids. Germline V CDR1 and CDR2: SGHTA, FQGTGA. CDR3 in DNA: TGTGCCAGCAGCCCCATAGTCACGGACAGGGGTTATAGGAATGAGCAGTTCTTC. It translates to CASSPIVTDRGYRNEQFF.

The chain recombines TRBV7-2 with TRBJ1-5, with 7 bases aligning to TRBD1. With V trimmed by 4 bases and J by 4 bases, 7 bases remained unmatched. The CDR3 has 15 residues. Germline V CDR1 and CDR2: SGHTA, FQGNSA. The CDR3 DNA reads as TGTGCCAGCAGCTCCCAGGGACAGATTAATCAGCCCCAGCATTTT. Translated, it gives CASSSQGQINQPQHF.

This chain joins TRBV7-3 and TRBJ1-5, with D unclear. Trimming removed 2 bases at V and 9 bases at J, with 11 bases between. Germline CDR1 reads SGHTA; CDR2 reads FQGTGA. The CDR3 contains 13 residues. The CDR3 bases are TGTGCCAGCAGCTTACGGCCCGAGGCGCCCCAGCATTTT. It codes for CASSLRPEAPQHF.

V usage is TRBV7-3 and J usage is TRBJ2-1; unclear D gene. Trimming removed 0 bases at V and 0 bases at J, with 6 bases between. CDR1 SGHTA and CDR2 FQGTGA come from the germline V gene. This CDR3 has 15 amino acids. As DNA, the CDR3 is TGTGCCAGCAGCTTAACGGCTTACTCCTACAATGAGCAGTTCTTC. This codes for CASSLTAYSYNEQFF.

The CDR3 protein is CATRDSPYGYTF. For the CDR3, the DNA is TGTGCCACTAGGGACAGTCCGTATGGCTACACCTTC. V and J are TRBV28 and TRBJ1-2; TRBD1 agrees at 7 bases. This CDR3 contains 12 residues. The germline V gene encodes CDR1 MDHEN and CDR2 SYDVKM. J lost 5 bases, V lost 10 bases, and 7 bases had no gene match.

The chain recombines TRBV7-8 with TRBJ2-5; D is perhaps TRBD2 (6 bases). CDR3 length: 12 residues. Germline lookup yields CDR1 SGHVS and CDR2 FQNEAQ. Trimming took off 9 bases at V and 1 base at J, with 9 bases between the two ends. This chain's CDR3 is CARRDCQETQYF. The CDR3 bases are TGTGCCAGGCGGGACTGCCAAGAGACCCAGTACTTC.

Here the CDR3 DNA reads TGTGCCAGCAGTTACACCTGGGGCGGGGAGCAGTTCTTC. Protein product: CASSYTWGGEQFF. The chain combines TRBV6-6 with TRBJ2-1, with D perhaps given as TRBD1 or TRBD2 (5 bases each). The ends were cut back, 2 bases at V and 10 bases at J, with 12 bases in the middle. Looked up from germline, CDR1 is MNHNY and CDR2 is SVGAGI (reference sequence). The CDR3 is 13 amino acids.

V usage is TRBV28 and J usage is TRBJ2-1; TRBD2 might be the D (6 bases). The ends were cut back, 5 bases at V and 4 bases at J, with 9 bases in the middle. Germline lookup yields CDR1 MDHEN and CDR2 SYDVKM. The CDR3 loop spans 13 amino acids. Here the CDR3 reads CASSGTLYNEQFF. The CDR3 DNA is TGTGCCAGCAGTGGGACTTTGTACAATGAGCAGTTCTTC.

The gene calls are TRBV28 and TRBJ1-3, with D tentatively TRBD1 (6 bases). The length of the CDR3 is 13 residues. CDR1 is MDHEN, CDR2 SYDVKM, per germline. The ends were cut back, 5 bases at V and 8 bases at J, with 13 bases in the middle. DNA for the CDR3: TGTGCCAGCAGTCATACAGGGTCGGACACCATATATTTT. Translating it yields CASSHTGSDTIYF.

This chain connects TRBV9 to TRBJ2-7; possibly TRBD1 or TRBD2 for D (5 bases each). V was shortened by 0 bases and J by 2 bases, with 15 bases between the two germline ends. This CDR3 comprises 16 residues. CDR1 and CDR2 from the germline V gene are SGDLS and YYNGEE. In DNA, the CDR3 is TGTGCCAGCAGCGTAGGCGCGGTCGGGGCGACCTACGAGCAGTACTTC. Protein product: CASSVGAVGATYEQYF.

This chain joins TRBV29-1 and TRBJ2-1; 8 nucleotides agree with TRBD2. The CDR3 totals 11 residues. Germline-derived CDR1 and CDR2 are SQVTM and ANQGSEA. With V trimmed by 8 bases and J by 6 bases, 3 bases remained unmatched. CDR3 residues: CSTLAGNEQFF. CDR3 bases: TGCAGCACCCTAGCGGGCAATGAGCAGTTCTTC.

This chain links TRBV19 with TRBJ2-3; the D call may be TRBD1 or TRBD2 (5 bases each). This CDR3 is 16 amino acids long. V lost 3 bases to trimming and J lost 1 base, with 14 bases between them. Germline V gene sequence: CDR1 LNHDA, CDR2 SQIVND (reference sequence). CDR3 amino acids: CASSITGPGRTDTQYF. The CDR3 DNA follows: TGTGCCAGTAGTATTACGGGGCCAGGCCGCACAGATACGCAGTATTTT. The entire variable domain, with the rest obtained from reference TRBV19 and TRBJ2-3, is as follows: DGGITQSPKYLFRKEGQNVTLSCEQNLNHDAMYWYRQDPGQGLRLIYYSQIVNDFQKGDIAEGYSVSREKKESFPLTVTSAQKNPTAFYLCASSITGPGRTDTQYFGPGTRLTVL.

CDR3 sequence (DNA): TGTGCCAGCAGCAGAGGGGAATACACAGATACGCAGTATTTT. As protein: CASSRGEYTDTQYF. The chain couples TRBV7-9 to TRBJ2-3; either TRBD1 or TRBD2 may fit D (5 bases each). Germline V CDR1 and CDR2: SEHNR, FQNEAQ (reference sequence). The CDR3 extends over 14 amino acids. V lost 5 bases and J 2 bases, leaving 11 bases between the germline ends.

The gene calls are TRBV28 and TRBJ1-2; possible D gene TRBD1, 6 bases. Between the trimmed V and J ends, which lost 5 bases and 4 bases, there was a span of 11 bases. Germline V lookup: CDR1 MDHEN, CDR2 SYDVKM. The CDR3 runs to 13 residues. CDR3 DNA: TGTGCCAGCAGTCCAACAGGGACCTATGGCTACACCTTC. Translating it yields CASSPTGTYGYTF.

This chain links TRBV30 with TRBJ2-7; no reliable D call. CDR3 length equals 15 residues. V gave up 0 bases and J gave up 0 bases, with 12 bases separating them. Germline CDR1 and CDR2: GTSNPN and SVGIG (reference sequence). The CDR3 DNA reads TGTGCCTGGAGTGTTGACCTCCACAGCTCCTACGAGCAGTACTTC. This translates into CAWSVDLHSSYEQYF.

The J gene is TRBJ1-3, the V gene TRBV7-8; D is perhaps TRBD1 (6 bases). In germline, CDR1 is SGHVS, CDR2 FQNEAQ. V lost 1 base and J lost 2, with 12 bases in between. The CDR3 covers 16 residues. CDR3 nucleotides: TGTGCCAGCAGCTTAGGGGGGCGCAGGGCTGGAAACACCATATATTTT. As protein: CASSLGGRRAGNTIYF.

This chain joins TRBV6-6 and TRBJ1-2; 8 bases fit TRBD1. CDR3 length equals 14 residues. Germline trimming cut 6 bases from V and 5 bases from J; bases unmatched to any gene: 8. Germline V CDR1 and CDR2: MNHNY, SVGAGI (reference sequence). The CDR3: CASRVGQGGYGYTF. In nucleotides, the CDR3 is TGTGCCAGCAGAGTAGGACAGGGAGGGTATGGCTACACCTTC.